Detailed here is one TCR beta chain. This record comes from a study of blood T cell repertoires in COVID-19. Study-wide context: The United States, Italy and Spain provided the acute and convalescent COVID-19 samples.

Trimming removed 4 bases from V and 0 bases from J, with 16 bases in between. This CDR3 spans 16 amino acids. CDR1 is SGDLS and CDR2 is YYNGEE in the germline V gene. Authors' analysis steps: Quantification of nucleated cells was approximated via reference gene primer amplification. Clones were read by immunoSEQ multiplex PCR, and TCRdb kept only the in-frame ones, dropping some. The V and J calls and clone size come from that table; D and trimming were worked out from the DNA. The table shows about 340,000 clones, with around nine tenths occurring only once. The rearrangement links TRBV9 to TRBJ1-2; D uncertain. Sequenced material: peripheral blood. This TCR was sampled from a woman in her seventies with COVID-19, enrolled during active disease. The CDR3 sequence: CASSPEGSLTNYGYTF. The CDR3 nucleotides read TGTGCCAGCAGCCCCGAGGGCAGTTTAACTAACTATGGCTACACCTTC.